Detailed here is one TCR beta chain. Its antigen is currently not known. It has no much larger one-base neighbor in the sample; base qualities were not kept. This entry is derived from a study of breast tumors, draining lymph nodes, adjacent tissues (TCRdb year 2016). Regarding the research as a whole: TCR beta repertoires were compared across tumor, adjacent nontumor tissue and axillary lymph nodes obtained from breast cancer patients. In human breast cancer, the study set out to assess how tumor, surrounding tissue and draining lymph node repertoires relate to one another and whether T cells might be exchanged between them. The research as a whole found: The study presented the conclusion that tumor T cells originate in lymph nodes as consistent with a hypothesis, not as something directly demonstrated. The data were considered consistent with most tumor T cells being derived from the lymph node and subsequently expanding within tumor tissue. Tumors showed preferential V and J gene usage, and their T-cell repertoire diversity fell below that of lymph nodes yet above that of nontumor tissue. Tumor and nontumor tissue repertoires were found to be significantly more similar in luminal-like than in basal-like breast cancer.

According to the germline V gene (reference sequence), CDR1 reads LNHDA and CDR2 reads SQIVND. Germline trimming amounts to 4 bases on V and 9 bases on J, with 17 as the count of junction bases outside the gene matches. Measured from the cysteine to the phenylalanine, the CDR3 is 19 residues long. Only the CDR3 DNA is retained, 57 bases long and in frame from the first base. The lymph node samples were taken from the axillary draining lymph nodes of breast cancer patients. Instrument on record: Illumina HiSeq 2000. Multiplex PCR amplification was used to generate the TCR beta chain libraries. High-throughput sequencing was used to analyze the amplified TCR beta chain products. TCRdb trimmed public reads at Q25 via fastp, called clones via MiXCR and kept in-frame beta chains. Each CDR3 protein appears once, grouped with its most common genes and DNA. The table for this sample lists roughly 80,000 distinct CDR3 sequences; about 20% of them were counted only once. About 2.4% of the sample is in the top ten clones.

The source material was axillary lymph node tissue. The chain is made from TRBV19 and TRBJ2-1; TRBD2 agrees with 14 junctional bases. The clonotype originates from a female donor with breast cancer. Some clones in this sample may be carry-over from other donors' samples. The DNA is TGTGCCAGTAGTACCATAGATCCGGGGACTAGCGGGAGTCAAGGTGAGCAGTTCTTC. This yields the protein CASSTIDPGTSGSQGEQFF.